This T cell receptor beta chain appears in the sequencing data of a study of T cell responses to AZD1222 COVID-19 vaccine listed by TCRdb under 2021. Describing the broader study: AZD1222 recipients with second doses at about 4 weeks or about 12 weeks were pooled, because spike-specific TCR depth and breadth did not differ between schedules. A total of over 230 trial participants underwent TCR sequencing, of whom more than 200 had received two doses of AZD1222 and about 25 had received two doses of the MenACWY control vaccine. Trial participants were enrolled into age subgroups of 18-55, 56-69 and 70-plus years, which contained about 160, 30 and 59 TCR-sequenced participants, respectively. The study at large found these results: A significant rise in spike-specific TCR breadth and depth was observed after two AZD1222 doses relative to day 0 and relative to MenACWY recipients. Because no day 14 peak-response samples were available, the repertoires could be characterized only after the peak T cell response. In the small 56-69-year group, the increase in depth fell short of significance, most likely because of low power. Participants were mostly white British and included more females than males, and it was suggested by the authors that clonal diversity may have been underestimated. Reportedly, close to half of the unique spike-specific TCRs recognized epitopes lying outside the regions that are mutated in the B.1.351 and B.1.1.7 variants. Conclusions about previously exposed vaccinees are limited, since just six AZD1222 recipients were seropositive for SARS-CoV-2 at baseline. CD4 TCRs associated with the vaccine covered the entire spike protein, and the dominant responses were in regions 160-218 and 743-854.

For this clone: Its antigen specificity is not known. No base-level quality is on record; no much larger clone is a single base apart.

The CDR3 regions of human TCRbeta chains were analyzed by immunosequencing. In the paper's pipeline: TCRs in the repertoires were compared against a reference library of SARS-CoV-2-specific TCRs that had been generated with the MIRA antigen-specificity platform. Breadth was defined as the fraction of unique TCRs that were SARS-CoV-2-associated, and depth was defined as the fraction of total T cells that were SARS-CoV-2-associated. Each spike-specific TCR was assigned to its reactive spike region and to a CD4 or CD8 class using the MIRA data. Log10-transformed breadth and depth values were compared by one-way ANOVA with Sidak's multiple comparisons tests. In its TCRdb copy, this immuneACCESS table keeps in-frame sequences only and misses some clones. Where compared with another copy, unresolved V genes explain less than half of these, and the others have no known cause. The DNA was the basis for D and trimming; V, J and clone size are from that table. The sample table lists about 140,000 clones, roughly 92% of them with a count of one. In total, the top ten clones hold roughly 5% of the sample.

This specimen's time point label, per the study, means: baseline before first vaccination. The vaccinee samples were drawn from two UK trials, COV001 and COV002, one of which was a single-blind randomized controlled phase 2/3 trial testing AZD1222 (ChAdOx1 nCoV-19) in healthy adults. For TCRbeta chain sequencing, PBMC samples from trial participants were taken at day 0 and at day 28 after the second dose. The CDR3 holds 15 amino acids from the cysteine to the phenylalanine. The read is trimmed to its CDR3 DNA, 45 bases read in frame from base 1. The germline V gene (reference sequence) provides CDR1 MNHEY and CDR2 SMNVEV. Trimming removed 5 bases from V and 3 bases from J; the gene matches leave 5 bases unexplained.

This sequence originates from an adult in good health. The sample consisted of peripheral blood, taken on day 0 of AZD1222 vaccination. This sequence uses TRBV27 and TRBJ1-2, with TRBD1 matching 11 junction bases. At the DNA level, the sequence is TGTGCCAGCAGTATGTCGGGACAGGGGGACTATGGCTACACCTTC. Translated, it gives CASSMSGQGDYGYTF.